This is a list of T cell receptor beta chains from one sample in a study of T cell responses to AZD1222 COVID-19 vaccine. The data were produced by immunoSEQ multiplex PCR, yet TCRdb's version contains in-frame clones alone and is incomplete. The data hold about 150,000 clones, with about 94% observed a single time. The sample here was peripheral blood, taken on day 0 of AZD1222 vaccination. The receptors were gathered from an adult in good health. The CDR3 runs from the conserved cysteine through the conserved F or W. The D gene is left open where the match is weak.

>TRBJ2-3|TRBV19|NA
CASARGGRTDTQYF
TGTGCCAGTGCTCGAGGGGGGAGAACAGATACGCAGTATTTT
>TRBJ2-2|TRBV7-3|TRBD2
CASSSLSGRNTGELFF
TGTGCCAGCAGCTCACTTAGCGGGAGGAACACCGGGGAGCTGTTTTTT
>TRBJ2-1|TRBV10-2|TRBD2
CASRGAGVGNEQFF
TGCGCCAGCAGGGGAGCGGGAGTGGGAAATGAGCAGTTCTTC
>TRBJ2-7|TRBV12-5|TRBD1
CASGWDSRNEQYF
TGTGCTAGTGGTTGGGACAGTAGGAACGAGCAGTACTTC
>TRBJ2-7|TRBV4-2|TRBD1
CASSEGTGGSYEQYF
TGTGCCAGCAGCGAGGGGACAGGGGGCTCCTACGAGCAGTACTTC
>TRBJ1-2|TRBV28|NA
CASRPGTINYGYTF
TGTGCCAGCCGTCCAGGGACGATTAACTATGGCTACACCTTC
>TRBJ1-1|TRBV24-1|NA
CATSLGGAGTEAFF
TGTGCCACCTCCCTCGGAGGGGCAGGCACTGAAGCTTTCTTT
>TRBJ1-5|TRBV3-1/TRBV3-2|TRBD1
CASSQGGQGTQPQHF
TGTGCCAGCAGCCAAGGGGGACAGGGGACGCAGCCCCAGCATTTT
>TRBJ1-2|TRBV6-5|TRBD1
CASSYSTATGAGGYTF
TGTGCCAGCAGTTACTCCACTGCTACAGGGGCGGGCGGCTACACCTTC
>TRBJ2-7|TRBV10-3|TRBD2
CAIRSSGSSYEQYF
TGTGCCATCAGATCAAGCGGGAGCTCCTACGAGCAGTACTTC